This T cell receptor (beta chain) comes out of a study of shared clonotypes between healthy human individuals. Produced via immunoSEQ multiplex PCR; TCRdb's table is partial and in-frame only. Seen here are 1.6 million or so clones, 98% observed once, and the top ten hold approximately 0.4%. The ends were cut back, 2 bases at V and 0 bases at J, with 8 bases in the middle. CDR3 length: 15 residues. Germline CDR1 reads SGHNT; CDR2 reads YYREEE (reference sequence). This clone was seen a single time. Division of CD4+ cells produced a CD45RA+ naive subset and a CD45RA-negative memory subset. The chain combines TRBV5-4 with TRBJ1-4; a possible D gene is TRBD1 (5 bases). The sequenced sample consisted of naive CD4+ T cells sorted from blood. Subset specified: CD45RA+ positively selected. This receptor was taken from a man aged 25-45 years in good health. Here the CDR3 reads CASSFGAATNEKLFF. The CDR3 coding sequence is TGTGCCAGCAGCTTCGGGGCTGCAACTAATGAAAAACTGTTTTTT.